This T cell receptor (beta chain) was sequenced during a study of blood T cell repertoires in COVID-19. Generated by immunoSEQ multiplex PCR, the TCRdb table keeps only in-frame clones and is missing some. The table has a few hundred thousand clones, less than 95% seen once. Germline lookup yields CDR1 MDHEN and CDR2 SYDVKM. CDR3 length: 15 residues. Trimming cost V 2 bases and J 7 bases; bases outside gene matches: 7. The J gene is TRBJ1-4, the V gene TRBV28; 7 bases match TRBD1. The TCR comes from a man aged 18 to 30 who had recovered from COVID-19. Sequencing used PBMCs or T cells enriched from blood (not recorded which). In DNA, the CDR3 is TGTGCCAGCAGTTTACTCACAGGGGATCGTGAAAAACTGTTTTTT. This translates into CASSLLTGDREKLFF.